The clone carrying this TCR beta chain appeared once. The data stem from a study of control samples from healthy donors and cancer patients. Looked up from germline, CDR1 is LNHDA and CDR2 is SQIVND (reference sequence). V shed 4 bases and J 0 bases; nucleotides not matched to a gene: 1. The CDR3 sequence is 15 residues long. Some clones are missing from TCRdb's copy, which holds only in-frame ones; the method was immunoSEQ multiplex PCR. The sample lists some 120,000 clones; approximately 89% were seen once. The sample taken for sequencing was blood. The sequence came from a man between 60 and 75 years old in good health. V and J are TRBV19 and TRBJ1-5, with TRBD1 identical over 9 bases. For the CDR3, the DNA is TGTGCCAGTAGTAGGGACAGGGATAGCAATCAGCCCCAGCATTTT. Its translation: CASSRDRDSNQPQHF.